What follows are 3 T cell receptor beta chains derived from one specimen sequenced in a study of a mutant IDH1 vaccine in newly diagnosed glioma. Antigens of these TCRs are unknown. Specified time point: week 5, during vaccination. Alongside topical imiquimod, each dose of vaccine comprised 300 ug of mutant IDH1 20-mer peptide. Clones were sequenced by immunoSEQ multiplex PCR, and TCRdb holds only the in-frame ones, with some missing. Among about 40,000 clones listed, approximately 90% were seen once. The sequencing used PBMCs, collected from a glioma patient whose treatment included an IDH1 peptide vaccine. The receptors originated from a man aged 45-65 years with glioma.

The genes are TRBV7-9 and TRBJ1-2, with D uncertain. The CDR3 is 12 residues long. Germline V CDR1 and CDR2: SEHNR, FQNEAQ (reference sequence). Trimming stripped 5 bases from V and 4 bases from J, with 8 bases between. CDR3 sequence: CASSEDRYGYTF. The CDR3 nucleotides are TGTGCCAGCAGCGAGGACCGCTATGGCTACACCTTC.

The CDR3 loop reads CASSTIKVRTAFNQPQHF. In DNA, the CDR3 is TGTGCCAGCAGTACAATAAAAGTTAGGACAGCCTTCAATCAGCCCCAGCATTTT. The chain uses TRBV28 and TRBJ1-5, with D tentatively TRBD1 (6 bases). The CDR3 totals 18 residues. The V end was cut by 5 bases, the J end by 3 bases, with 23 bases between. Germline V gives CDR1 MDHEN, CDR2 SYDVKM.

The CDR3: CASSLPGDEQFF. For the CDR3, the DNA is TGCGCCAGCAGCTTGCCAGGCGATGAGCAGTTCTTC. The chain has TRBV5-1 and TRBJ2-1; D is ambiguous. Deletions cut 1 base from V and 8 bases from J, with 7 bases between. CDR1 is SGHRS and CDR2 is YFSETQ in the germline V gene. The CDR3 runs 12 residues.